The 5 T cell receptor beta chains presented below share a single source sample, sequenced in a study of T-cell reconstitution after alpha-beta-depleted transplantation in children. Unique molecular identifiers were used in preparing the TCRbeta library. TCRdb fed the PCR reads into MiXCR, producing one record per CDR3 protein. There are around 250,000 distinct CDR3 sequences in the sample; less than 9% occur only once, and 6% to 7% lies in the top ten. Sequencing was performed on PBMCs, mostly from graft donor cells, taken 180 days after TCRalphabeta/CD19-depleted stem cell transplant. The receptors were gathered from a male patient younger than 18 who had a stem cell transplant for acute lymphoblastic leukemia, so the T cells may come from the graft donor.

This clonotype was found many times. V is TRBV5-6 and J is TRBJ2-1, with TRBD2 as a possible D gene (7 bases). V dropped 0 bases and J dropped 3 bases, with 13 bases sitting between them. The CDR3 extends over 16 amino acids. Germline V gene sequence: CDR1 SGHDT, CDR2 YYEEEE. In nucleotides, the CDR3 is TGTGCCAGCAGCTTGGGGTGGCGGGGGCTCTACAATGAGCAGTTCTTC. Translation: CASSLGWRGLYNEQFF.

This clonotype was detected many times. This chain links TRBV9 with TRBJ2-3; D not certain. The CDR3 loop spans 13 amino acids. Trimming took 3 bases from V and 5 from J, leaving 10 bases between them. The germline CDR1 and CDR2 sequences are SGDLS and YYNGEE. The CDR3 sequence: CASSAPNLDTQYF. The DNA of the CDR3 is TGTGCCAGCAGCGCGCCGAATTTAGATACGCAGTATTTT.

This chain uses TRBV3-1 with TRBJ2-5; possible D gene TRBD2, 6 bases. Trimming removed 2 bases from V and 2 bases from J, with 12 bases in between. The CDR3 runs 15 residues. Germline CDR1 reads LGHDT; CDR2 reads YNNKEL (reference sequence). CDR3 nucleotide sequence: TGTGCCAGCAGCCAAATGAGGGGACTGCAAGAGACCCAGTACTTC. It is translated as CASSQMRGLQETQYF.

In this sample, this clonotype turned up many times. This sequence joins TRBV4-2 and TRBJ2-7; TRBD2 aligns across 10 bases. This CDR3 comprises 16 residues. With 1 base clipped from V and 3 bases from J, the junction kept 6 bases outside the gene matches. Germline CDR1 LGHNA, CDR2 YNFKEQ. The CDR3 protein is CASSQVRTSGGYEQYF. The CDR3 DNA is TGTGCCAGCAGCCAAGTTCGGACTAGCGGAGGCTACGAGCAGTACTTC.

This clonotype was recorded many times. This sequence joins TRBV4-2 and TRBJ2-1; 14 nucleotides align to TRBD2. The ends lost 3 bases at V and 6 bases at J; junction bases unmatched: 1. In germline, CDR1 is LGHNA, CDR2 YNFKEQ. This CDR3 is built from 15 residues. The CDR3 loop reads CASSHGTSGGNEQFF. The CDR3 bases are TGTGCCAGCAGCCATGGGACTAGCGGGGGCAATGAGCAGTTCTTC.